This T cell receptor (beta chain) was recorded in a study of OX40 agonist ivuxolimab in advanced cancers. Study-wide context: An agonistic human IgG2 monoclonal antibody against OX40 (CD134) was given.

The CDR3 is 13 residues long. Germline V gene lookup returns CDR1 SGHVS and CDR2 FQNEAQ. Study-level results: The study observed clonal expansion of CD4+ and CD8+ blood T cells by week 6 at 0.1 to 3.0 mg/kg.

A remark on this clone: Its antigen is currently unknown.

Clones were sequenced by immunoSEQ multiplex PCR, and TCRdb holds only the in-frame ones, with some missing. Here the sample spans 65,000 to 85,000 clones, roughly nine tenths being singletons. The sequencing used CD4+ or CD8+ T cells sorted from blood, collected in a trial of the OX40 agonist ivuxolimab. The sequence came from an adult with an advanced solid tumor such as melanoma, head and neck, liver or kidney cancer. V and J are TRBV7-8 and TRBJ2-5; D unclear. The J call may be in error: the DNA end matches TRBJ2-7 better. CDR3 protein: CASSTTVTYEQYF. In DNA, the CDR3 is TGTGCCAGCAGCACCACAGTAACCTACGAGCAGTACTTC.